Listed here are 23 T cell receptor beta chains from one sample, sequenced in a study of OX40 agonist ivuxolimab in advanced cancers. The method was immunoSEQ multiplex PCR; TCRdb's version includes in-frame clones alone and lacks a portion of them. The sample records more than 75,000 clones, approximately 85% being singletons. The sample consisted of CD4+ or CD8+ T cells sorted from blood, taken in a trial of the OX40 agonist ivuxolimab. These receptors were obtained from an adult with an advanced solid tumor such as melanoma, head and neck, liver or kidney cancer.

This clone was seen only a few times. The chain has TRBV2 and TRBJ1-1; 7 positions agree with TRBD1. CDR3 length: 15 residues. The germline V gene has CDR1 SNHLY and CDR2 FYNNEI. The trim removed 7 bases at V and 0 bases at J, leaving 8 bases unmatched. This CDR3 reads CASKNRGWVNTEAFF. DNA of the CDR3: TGTGCCAGCAAGAACAGGGGATGGGTGAACACTGAAGCTTTCTTT.

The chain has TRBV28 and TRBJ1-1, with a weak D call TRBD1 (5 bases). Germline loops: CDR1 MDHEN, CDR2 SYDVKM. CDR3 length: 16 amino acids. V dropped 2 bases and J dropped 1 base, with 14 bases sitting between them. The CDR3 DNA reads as TGTGCCAGCAGTTTAAGGCGGGGCGCGGGGAACACTGAAGCTTTCTTT. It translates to CASSLRRGAGNTEAFF.

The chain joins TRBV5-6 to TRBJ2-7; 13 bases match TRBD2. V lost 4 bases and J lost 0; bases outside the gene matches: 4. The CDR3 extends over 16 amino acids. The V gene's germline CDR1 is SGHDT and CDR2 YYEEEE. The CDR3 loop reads CASSRLAGGPSYEQYF. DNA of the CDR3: TGTGCCAGCAGCCGACTAGCGGGAGGCCCCTCCTACGAGCAGTACTTC. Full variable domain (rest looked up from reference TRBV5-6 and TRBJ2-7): DAGVTQSPTHLIKTRGQQVTLRCSPKSGHDTVSWYQQALGQGPQFIFQYYEEEERQRGNFPDRFSGHQFPNYSSELNVNALLLGDSALYLCASSRLAGGPSYEQYFGPGTRLTVT.

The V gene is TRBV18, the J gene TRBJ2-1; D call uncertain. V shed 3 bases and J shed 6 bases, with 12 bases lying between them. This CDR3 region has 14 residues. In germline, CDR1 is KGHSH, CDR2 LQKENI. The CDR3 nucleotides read TGTGCCAGCTCACCGATCGCACCAGCCAATGAGCAGTTCTTC. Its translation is CASSPIAPANEQFF.

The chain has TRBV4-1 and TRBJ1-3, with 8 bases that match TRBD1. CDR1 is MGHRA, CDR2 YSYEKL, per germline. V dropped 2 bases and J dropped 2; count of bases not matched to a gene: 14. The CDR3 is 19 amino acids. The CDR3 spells CASSQRYMGLGQAGNTIYF. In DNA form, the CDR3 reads TGCGCCAGCAGCCAACGATACATGGGGCTGGGACAGGCTGGAAACACCATATATTTT.

The CDR3 loop reads CASSQLMAGQGGWYGYTF. The CDR3 DNA is TGCGCCAGCAGTCAACTCATGGCGGGGCAGGGAGGATGGTATGGCTACACCTTC. The rearrangement links TRBV23-1 to TRBJ1-2, with D possibly TRBD1 on 5 matching bases. TRBV23-1 has ORF status, its function being uncertain. V was pared by 2 bases and J by 5 bases, with 24 bases between. The CDR3 runs 18 residues.

The DNA of the CDR3 is TGTGCCAGCAGTGGAGGACTTGGACAGGGGAACTCCTACGAGCAGTACTTC. This gives the protein CASSGGLGQGNSYEQYF. The chain links TRBV2 to TRBJ2-7; TRBD1 matches 9 bases. Germline lookup yields CDR1 SNHLY and CDR2 FYNNEI. V lost 4 bases to trimming and J lost 0 bases; unmatched junction nucleotides: 10. The CDR3 is 17 residues long. Combining the CDR3 with reference TRBV2 and TRBJ2-7 gives the whole variable domain EPEVTQTPSHQVTQMGQEVILRCVPISNHLYFYWYRQILGQKVEFLVSFYNNEISEKSEIFDDQFSVERPDGSNFTLKIRSTKLEDSAMYFCASSGGLGQGNSYEQYFGPGTRLTVT.

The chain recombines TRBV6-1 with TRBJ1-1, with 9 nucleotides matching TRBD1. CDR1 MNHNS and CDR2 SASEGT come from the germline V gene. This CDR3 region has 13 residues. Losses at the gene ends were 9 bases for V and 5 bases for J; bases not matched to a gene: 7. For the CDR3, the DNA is TGTGCCAGTGCGGGACAGGGAGTAACTGAAGCTTTCTTT. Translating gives CASAGQGVTEAFF.

DNA for the CDR3: TGTGCCAGCACCCCTGGGGTCTTCTATAATTCACCCCTCCACTTT. The encoded protein is CASTPGVFYNSPLHF. The rearrangement uses TRBV28 and TRBJ1-6, with no clear D. Trimming removed 7 bases at V and 3 bases at J, with 13 bases between. This CDR3 contains 15 residues. Germline V lookup: CDR1 MDHEN, CDR2 SYDVKM.

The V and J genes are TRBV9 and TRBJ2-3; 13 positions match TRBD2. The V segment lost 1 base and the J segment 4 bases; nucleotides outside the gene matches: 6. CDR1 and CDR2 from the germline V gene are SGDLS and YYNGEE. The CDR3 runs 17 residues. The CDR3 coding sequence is TGTGCCAGCAGCGTAAATGGACTAGCGGGAGTGGCAGATACGCAGTATTTT. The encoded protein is CASSVNGLAGVADTQYF.

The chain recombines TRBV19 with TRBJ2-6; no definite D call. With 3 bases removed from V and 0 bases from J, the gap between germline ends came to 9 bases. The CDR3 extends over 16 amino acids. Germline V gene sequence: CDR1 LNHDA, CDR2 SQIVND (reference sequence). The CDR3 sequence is CASSMGLGSGANVLTF. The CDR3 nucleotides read TGTGCCAGTAGTATGGGATTAGGCTCTGGGGCCAACGTCCTGACTTTC.

The CDR3 sequence is CASSVLASTDTQYF. The CDR3 DNA follows: TGTGCCAGCAGTGTGTTGGCTAGCACAGATACGCAGTATTTT. The J gene is TRBJ2-3, the V gene TRBV2; D ambiguous. V was trimmed by 4 bases and J by 0 bases, leaving 8 bases between them. The CDR3 length is 14 residues. Germline V gene data show CDR1 as SNHLY and CDR2 as FYNNEI.

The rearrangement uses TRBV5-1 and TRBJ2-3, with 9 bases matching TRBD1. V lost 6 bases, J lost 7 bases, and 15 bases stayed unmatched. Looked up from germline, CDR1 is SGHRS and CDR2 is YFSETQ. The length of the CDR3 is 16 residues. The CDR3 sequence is CASTSGGTGSGNTQYF. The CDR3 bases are TGCGCCAGCACCTCAGGAGGGACAGGGAGTGGGAATACGCAGTATTTT.

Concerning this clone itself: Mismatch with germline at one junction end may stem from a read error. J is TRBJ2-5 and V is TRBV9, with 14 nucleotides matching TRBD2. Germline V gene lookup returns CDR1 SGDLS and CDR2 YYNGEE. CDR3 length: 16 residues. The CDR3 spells CASSPRLAGGPGTRYF. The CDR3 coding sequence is TGTGCCAGCAGCCCCCGACTAGCGGGGGGGCCGGGGACCCGGTACTTC.

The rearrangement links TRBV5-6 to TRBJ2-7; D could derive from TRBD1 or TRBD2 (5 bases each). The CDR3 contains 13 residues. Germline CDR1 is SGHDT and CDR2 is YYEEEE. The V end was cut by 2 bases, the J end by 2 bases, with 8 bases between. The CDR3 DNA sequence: TGTGCCAGCAGCTTCGGGGACGCCTACGAGCAGTACGTC. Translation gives CASSFGDAYEQYV.

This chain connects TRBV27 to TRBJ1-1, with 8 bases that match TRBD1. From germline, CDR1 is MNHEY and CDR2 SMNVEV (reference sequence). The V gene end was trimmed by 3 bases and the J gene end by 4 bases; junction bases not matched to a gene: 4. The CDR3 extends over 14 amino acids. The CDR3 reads CASSLDRAGTEAFF. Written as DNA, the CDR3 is TGTGCCAGCAGTTTGGACAGGGCTGGCACTGAAGCTTTCTTT.

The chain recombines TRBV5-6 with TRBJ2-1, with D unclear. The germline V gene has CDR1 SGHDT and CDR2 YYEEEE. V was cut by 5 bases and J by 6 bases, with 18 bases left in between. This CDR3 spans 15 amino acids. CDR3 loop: CASRGGSSQSNEQFF. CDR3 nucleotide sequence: TGTGCCAGCAGGGGCGGTTCCAGTCAGTCCAATGAGCAGTTCTTC.

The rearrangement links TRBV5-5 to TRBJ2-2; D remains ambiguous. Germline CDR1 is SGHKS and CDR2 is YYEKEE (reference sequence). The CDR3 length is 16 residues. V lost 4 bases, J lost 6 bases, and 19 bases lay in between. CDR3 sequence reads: CASSVDLVVRAGELFF. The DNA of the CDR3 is TGTGCCAGCAGCGTTGATCTGGTCGTGAGAGCCGGGGAGCTGTTTTTT.

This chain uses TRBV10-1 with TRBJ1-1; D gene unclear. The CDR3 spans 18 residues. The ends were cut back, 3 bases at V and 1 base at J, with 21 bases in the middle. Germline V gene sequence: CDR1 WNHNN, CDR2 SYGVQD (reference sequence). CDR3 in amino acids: CASSDRTIPGNWNTEAFF. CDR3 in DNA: TGCGCCAGCAGTGATCGGACCATACCTGGAAACTGGAACACTGAAGCTTTCTTT.

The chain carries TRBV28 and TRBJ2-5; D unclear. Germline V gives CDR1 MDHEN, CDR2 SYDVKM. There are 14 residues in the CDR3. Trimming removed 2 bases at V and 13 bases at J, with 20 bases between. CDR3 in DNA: TGTGCCAGCAGTTTAGAGGCCTTGCCATCCCAGTGGTACTTC. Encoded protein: CASSLEALPSQWYF.

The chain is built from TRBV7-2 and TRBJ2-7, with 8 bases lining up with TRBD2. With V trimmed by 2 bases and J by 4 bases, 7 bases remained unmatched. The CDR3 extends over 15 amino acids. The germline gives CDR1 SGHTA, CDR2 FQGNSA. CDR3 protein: CASSLRTSSWYEQYF. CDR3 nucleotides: TGTGCCAGCAGCTTACGGACTAGCTCGTGGTACGAGCAGTACTTC. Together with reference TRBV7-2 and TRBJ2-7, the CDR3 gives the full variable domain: GAGVSQSPSNKVTEKGKDVELRCDPISGHTALYWYRQSLGQGLEFLIYFQGNSAPDKSGLPSDRFSAERTGGSVSTLTIQRTQQEDSAVYLCASSLRTSSWYEQYFGPGTRLTVT.

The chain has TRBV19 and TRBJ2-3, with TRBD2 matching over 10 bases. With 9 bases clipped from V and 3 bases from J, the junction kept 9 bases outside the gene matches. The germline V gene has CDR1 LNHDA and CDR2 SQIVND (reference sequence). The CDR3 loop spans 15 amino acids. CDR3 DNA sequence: TGTGCCAGCGGGCGAGCGGGAGGGGCGACAGATACGCAGTATTTT. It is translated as CASGRAGGATDTQYF. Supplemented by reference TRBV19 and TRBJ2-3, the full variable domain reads DGGITQSPKYLFRKEGQNVTLSCEQNLNHDAMYWYRQDPGQGLRLIYYSQIVNDFQKGDIAEGYSVSREKKESFPLTVTSAQKNPTAFYLCASGRAGGATDTQYFGPGTRLTVL.

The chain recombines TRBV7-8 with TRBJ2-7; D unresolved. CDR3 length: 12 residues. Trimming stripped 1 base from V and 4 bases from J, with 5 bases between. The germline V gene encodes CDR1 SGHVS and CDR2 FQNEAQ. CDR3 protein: CASSLGRYEQYF. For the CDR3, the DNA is TGTGCCAGCAGCTTAGGTCGTTACGAGCAGTACTTC.